This T cell receptor (beta chain) was obtained from a study of blood T cell repertoires in COVID-19. Across the study: Samples of COVID-19 (acute and convalescent) were obtained from the United States, Italy and Spain.

Using immunoSEQ multiplex PCR, the repertoire was profiled, and TCRdb retains in-frame clones only, with some absent. This sample has about 89,000 clones, with about 80% found just once. The junction had 6 bases not matched to a gene; V was cut back by 5 bases and J by 8 bases. CDR1 is SEHNR and CDR2 is FQNEAQ in the germline V gene (reference sequence). The CDR3 covers 13 residues. This sequence originates from an elderly woman with acute or convalescent COVID-19. What was sequenced was peripheral blood. The chain has TRBV7-9 and TRBJ1-2; 9 bases line up with TRBD1. The CDR3 coding sequence is TGTGCCAGCAGCCAACAGGGGGCGAGGGGCTACACCTTC. It specifies CASSQQGARGYTF.